This T cell receptor (beta chain) was observed in a study of tumor-infiltrating lymphocytes in primary liver carcinoma. The overall study: Lesions, classed as T1-T3 N0M0, spanned roughly 4.2 to 11 cm across.

The investigators made TCR beta cDNA from roughly 460 ng total RNA, using a constant-region primer. Sequencing libraries for TCR beta derived from three nested multiplex PCR rounds that used slightly modified ARM-PCR. Running nine to ten cycles apiece, the first two PCR rounds relied on TRBV1-TRBV30 forward primers together with a C-beta reverse primer. TCRdb re-called the multiplex PCR reads through MiXCR, storing one row per CDR3 protein. The data hold around 25,000 distinct CDR3 sequences, with approximately 71% observed a single time. Unsorted bulk tissue, about 18-31 mg of it, served as the source for co-extraction of RNA and DNA. Trimming left V 1 base short and J 17 bases short, with 26 bases between. The CDR3 sequence is 16 residues long. CDR1 is SGHAT and CDR2 is FQNNGV in the germline V gene.

This TCR was sampled from a woman aged 25 to 39 with primary liver carcinoma and hepatitis B virus infection. The sequencing sample was made of liver tumor tissue from sampling region 5. Subset meaning: tumor region T5, tumor centre. This chain connects TRBV11-2 to TRBJ2-2; D perhaps matches TRBD2 (5 bases). CDR3 DNA: TGTGCCAGCAGCTTAGCTGGATTCGCAGACACCGGGGAGCACTTTTTT. Translated, it gives CASSLAGFADTGEHFF.